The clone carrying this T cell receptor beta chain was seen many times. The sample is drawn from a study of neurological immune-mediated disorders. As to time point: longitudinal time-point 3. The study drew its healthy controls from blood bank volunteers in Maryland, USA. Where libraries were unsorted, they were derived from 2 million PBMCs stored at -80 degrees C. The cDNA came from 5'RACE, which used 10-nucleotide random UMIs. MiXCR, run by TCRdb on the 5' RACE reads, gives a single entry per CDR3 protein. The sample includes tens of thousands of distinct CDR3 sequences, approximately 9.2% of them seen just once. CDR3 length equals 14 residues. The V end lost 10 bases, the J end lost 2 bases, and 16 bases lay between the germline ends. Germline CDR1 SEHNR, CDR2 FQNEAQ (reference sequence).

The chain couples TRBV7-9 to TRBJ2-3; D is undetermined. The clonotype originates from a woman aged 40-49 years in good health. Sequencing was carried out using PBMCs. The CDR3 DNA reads TGTGCCACCACCTACCAGACGGACACAGATACGCAGTATTTT. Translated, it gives CATTYQTDTDTQYF.